The text below deals with one T cell receptor (beta chain). This specimen belongs to a study of T cell changes during pregnancy in multiple sclerosis. The CDR3 contains 15 residues. Germline-derived CDR1 and CDR2 are SGHTA and FQGNSA. V was shortened by 2 bases and J by 3 bases, with 14 bases between the two germline ends. Sequencing was performed with immunoSEQ multiplex PCR; in TCRdb, only in-frame clones are kept and a portion is missing. In the table there are approximately 23,000 clones, 90% to 95% of which are singletons. Sequencing used CD4+ T cells from peripheral blood mononuclear cells, obtained after pregnancy. The TCR was taken from a female donor in good health, enrolled as a control in a pregnancy study. The V and J genes are TRBV7-2 and TRBJ2-7, with D possibly being TRBD2 (5 bases). DNA for the CDR3: TGTGCCAGCAGCTTACGAGGCGGGCGTAGCTACGAGCAGTACTTC. This gives the protein CASSLRGGRSYEQYF.